This T cell receptor beta chain is drawn from a study of T cells after posttransplantation cyclophosphamide. Germline V lookup: CDR1 LGHNA, CDR2 YNFKEQ. V lost 4 bases and J lost 3, with 9 bases in between. This CDR3 has 13 residues. A note on this clone: Its antigen is currently unknown.

TCRdb keeps only in-frame clones here, not all; method: immunoSEQ multiplex PCR. The sample has fewer than 40,000 clones, 70% to 90% seen once. Study findings and constraints: Donor CD8+ memory clones often dominated recipient blood repertoires at later times.

This sequence originates from a woman aged 40 to 50 with a blood cancer, CMV-positive, and with a related stem cell donor. Material for sequencing was PBMCs. The chain has TRBV4-2 and TRBJ1-1; D not certain. The CDR3 loop reads CASSPMVDTEAFF. For the CDR3, the DNA is TGTGCCAGCAGCCCTATGGTTGACACTGAAGCTTTCTTT.